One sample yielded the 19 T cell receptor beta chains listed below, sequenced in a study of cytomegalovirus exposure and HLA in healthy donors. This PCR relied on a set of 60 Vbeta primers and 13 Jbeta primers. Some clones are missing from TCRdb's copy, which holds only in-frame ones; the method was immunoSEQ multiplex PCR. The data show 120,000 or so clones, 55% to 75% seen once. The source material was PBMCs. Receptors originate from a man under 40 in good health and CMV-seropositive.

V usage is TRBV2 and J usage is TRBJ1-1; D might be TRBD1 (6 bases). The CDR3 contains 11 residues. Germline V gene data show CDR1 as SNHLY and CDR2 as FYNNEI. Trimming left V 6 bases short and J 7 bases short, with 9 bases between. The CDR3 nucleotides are TGTGCCAGCAGGGGGACATTTGAAGCTTTCTTT. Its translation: CASRGTFEAFF. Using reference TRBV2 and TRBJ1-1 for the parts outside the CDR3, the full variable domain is EPEVTQTPSHQVTQMGQEVILRCVPISNHLYFYWYRQILGQKVEFLVSFYNNEISEKSEIFDDQFSVERPDGSNFTLKIRSTKLEDSAMYFCASRGTFEAFFGQGTRLTVV.

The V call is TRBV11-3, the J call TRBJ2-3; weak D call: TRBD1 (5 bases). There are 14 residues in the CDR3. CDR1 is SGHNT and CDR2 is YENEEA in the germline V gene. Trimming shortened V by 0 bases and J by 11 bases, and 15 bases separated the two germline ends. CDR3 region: CASSLDSGTQGQYF. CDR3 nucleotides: TGTGCCAGCAGCTTAGATTCTGGAACCCAGGGGCAGTATTTT.

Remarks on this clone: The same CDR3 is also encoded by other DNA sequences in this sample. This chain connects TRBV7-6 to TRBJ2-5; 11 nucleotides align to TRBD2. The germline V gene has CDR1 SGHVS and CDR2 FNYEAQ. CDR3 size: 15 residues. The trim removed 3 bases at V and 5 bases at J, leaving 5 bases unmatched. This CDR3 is CASSLAWTSGETQYF. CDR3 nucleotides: TGTGCCAGCAGCTTGGCCTGGACTAGCGGGGAGACCCAGTACTTC.

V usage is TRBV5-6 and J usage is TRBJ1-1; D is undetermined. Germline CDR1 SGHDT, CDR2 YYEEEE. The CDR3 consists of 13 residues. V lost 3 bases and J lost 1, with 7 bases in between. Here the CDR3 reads CASSYTENTEAFF. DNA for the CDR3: TGTGCCAGCAGCTATACAGAGAACACTGAAGCTTTCTTT.

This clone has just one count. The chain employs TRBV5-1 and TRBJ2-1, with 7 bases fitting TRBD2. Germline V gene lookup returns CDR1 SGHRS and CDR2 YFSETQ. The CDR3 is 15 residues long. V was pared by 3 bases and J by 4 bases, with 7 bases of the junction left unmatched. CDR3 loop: CASSSSAGDYNEQFF. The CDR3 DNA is TGCGCCAGCAGCTCCTCCGCGGGAGATTACAATGAGCAGTTCTTC.

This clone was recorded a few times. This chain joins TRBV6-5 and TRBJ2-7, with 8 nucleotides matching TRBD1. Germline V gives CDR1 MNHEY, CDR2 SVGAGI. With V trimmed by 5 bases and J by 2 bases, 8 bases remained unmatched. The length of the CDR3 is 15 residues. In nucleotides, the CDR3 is TGTGCCAGCAGTCCGATCGGACAGGGTCCCTACGAGCAGTACTTC. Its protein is CASSPIGQGPYEQYF.

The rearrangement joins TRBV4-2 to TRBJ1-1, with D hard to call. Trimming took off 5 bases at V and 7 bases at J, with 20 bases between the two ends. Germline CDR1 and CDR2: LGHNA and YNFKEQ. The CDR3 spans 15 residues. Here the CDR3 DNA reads TGTGCCAGCAGCTCCCAGCCTGGAGGGTTGGGTGAAGCTTTCTTT. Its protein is CASSSQPGGLGEAFF.

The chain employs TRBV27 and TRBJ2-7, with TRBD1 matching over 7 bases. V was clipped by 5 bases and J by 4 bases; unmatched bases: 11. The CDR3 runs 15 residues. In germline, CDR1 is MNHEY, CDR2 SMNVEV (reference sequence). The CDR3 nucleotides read TGTGCCAGCAGTCTCTCATCGACAGGGCGATACGAGCAGTACTTC. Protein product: CASSLSSTGRYEQYF.

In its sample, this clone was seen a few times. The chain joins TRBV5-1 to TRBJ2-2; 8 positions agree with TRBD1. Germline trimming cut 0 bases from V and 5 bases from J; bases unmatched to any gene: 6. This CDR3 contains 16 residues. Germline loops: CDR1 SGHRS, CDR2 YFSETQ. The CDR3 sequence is CASSLEVQGATGELFF. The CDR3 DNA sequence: TGCGCCAGCAGCTTGGAAGTTCAGGGGGCGACCGGGGAGCTGTTTTTT.

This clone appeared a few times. The CDR3 spells CASSPHRDIEQYF. For the CDR3, the DNA is TGTGCCAGCAGCCCCCACCGGGACATCGAGCAGTACTTC. The chain employs TRBV6-1 and TRBJ2-7; weak D call: TRBD1 (6 bases). The ends were cut back, 6 bases at V and 6 bases at J, with 15 bases in the middle. This CDR3 has 13 amino acids. Germline lookup yields CDR1 MNHNS and CDR2 SASEGT.

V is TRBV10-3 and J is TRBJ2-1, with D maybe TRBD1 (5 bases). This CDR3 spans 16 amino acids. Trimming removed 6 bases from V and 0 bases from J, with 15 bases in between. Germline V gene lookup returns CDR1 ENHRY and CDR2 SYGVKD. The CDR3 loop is CAIRSAQGFSYNEQFF. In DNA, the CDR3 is TGTGCCATCAGGTCAGCCCAGGGTTTCTCCTACAATGAGCAGTTCTTC.

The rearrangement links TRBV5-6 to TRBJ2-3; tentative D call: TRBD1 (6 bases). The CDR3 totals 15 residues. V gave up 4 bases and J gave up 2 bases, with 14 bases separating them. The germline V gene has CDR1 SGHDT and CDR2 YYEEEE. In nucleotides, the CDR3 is TGTGCCAGCAGCGTCCTTCAGGGGTTCACAGATACGCAGTATTTT. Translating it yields CASSVLQGFTDTQYF.

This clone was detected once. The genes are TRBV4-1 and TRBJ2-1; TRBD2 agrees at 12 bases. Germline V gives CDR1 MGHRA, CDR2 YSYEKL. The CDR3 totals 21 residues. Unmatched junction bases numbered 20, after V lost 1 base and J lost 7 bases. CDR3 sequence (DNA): TGCGCCAGCAGCCAAGTCTCCGTCTTAGCCACTAGCGGGAGGAGGAAGAATGAGCAGTTCTTC. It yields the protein CASSQVSVLATSGRRKNEQFF.

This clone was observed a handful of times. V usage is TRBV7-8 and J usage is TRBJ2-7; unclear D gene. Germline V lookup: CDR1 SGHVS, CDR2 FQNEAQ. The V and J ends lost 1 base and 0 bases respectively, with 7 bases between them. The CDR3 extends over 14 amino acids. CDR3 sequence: CASSLGGTSYEQYF. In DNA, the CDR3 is TGTGCCAGCAGCTTAGGAGGCACCTCCTACGAGCAGTACTTC.

CDR3 in DNA: TGCAGCGTTGAGAAATCCGGGACAGGGGGCTACGAGCAGTACTTC. The encoded protein is CSVEKSGTGGYEQYF. The rearrangement joins TRBV29-1 to TRBJ2-5; 11 bases line up with TRBD1. The J call is uncertain, as TRBJ2-7 better fits the DNA end. The CDR3 extends over 15 amino acids. Germline CDR1 SQVTM, CDR2 ANQGSEA.

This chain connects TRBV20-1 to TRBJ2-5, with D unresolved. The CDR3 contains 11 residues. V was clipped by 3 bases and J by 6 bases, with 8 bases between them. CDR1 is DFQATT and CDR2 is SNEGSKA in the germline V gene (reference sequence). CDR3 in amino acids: CSARRFQTQYF. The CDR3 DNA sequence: TGCAGTGCTAGGAGGTTTCAGACCCAGTACTTC.

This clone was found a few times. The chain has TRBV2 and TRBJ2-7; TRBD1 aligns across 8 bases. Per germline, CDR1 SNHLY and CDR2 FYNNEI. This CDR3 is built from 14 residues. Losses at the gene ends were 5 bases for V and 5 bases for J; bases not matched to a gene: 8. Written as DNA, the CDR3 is TGTGCCAGCAGTCGAGACAGGGGAATTAACGAGCAGTACTTC. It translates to CASSRDRGINEQYF.

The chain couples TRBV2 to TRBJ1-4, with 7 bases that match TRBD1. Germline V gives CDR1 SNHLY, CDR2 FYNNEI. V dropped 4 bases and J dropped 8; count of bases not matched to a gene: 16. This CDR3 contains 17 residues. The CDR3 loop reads CASSAGGFWGGDEKLFF. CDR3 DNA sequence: TGTGCCAGCAGTGCAGGGGGTTTTTGGGGTGGGGACGAAAAACTGTTTTTT.

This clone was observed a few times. CDR3 sequence reads: CASSPQLNTEAFF. Written as DNA, the CDR3 is TGTGCCAGCAGCCCCCAGTTGAACACTGAAGCTTTCTTT. The V gene is TRBV11-2, the J gene TRBJ1-1, with D hard to call. This CDR3 spans 13 amino acids. V lost 5 bases, J lost 0 bases, and 7 bases lay in between. Germline CDR1 and CDR2: SGHAT and FQNNGV.